This T cell receptor beta chain was observed in a study of shared clonotypes between healthy human individuals. Deletions cut 7 bases from V and 0 bases from J, with 15 bases between. Germline CDR1 reads ENHRY; CDR2 reads SYGVKD. The CDR3 is 15 amino acids. Generated by immunoSEQ multiplex PCR, the TCRdb table keeps only in-frame clones and is missing some. The table lists 2 million to 3 million clones, roughly nine tenths of them singletons. Sequenced input: naive CD4+ T cells sorted from blood. The subset is: CD45RA+ positively selected. The receptor was derived from a man aged 18 to 35 in good health. The genes are TRBV10-3 and TRBJ1-1; D may be TRBD1 (5 bases). CDR3 sequence: CAITKDSALNTEAFF. CDR3 DNA: TGTGCCATCACTAAAGACAGCGCACTGAACACTGAAGCTTTCTTT.